The sample holds a few counts of the clone carrying this T cell receptor (beta chain). The germline V and J ends were trimmed by 1 base and 1 base, with 12 bases remaining between them. CDR1 and CDR2 from the germline V gene are SGHAT and FQDESV (reference sequence). This CDR3 contains 16 residues. The data are from a study of blood T cell repertoires in COVID-19. Produced via immunoSEQ multiplex PCR; TCRdb's table is partial and in-frame only. The sample includes around 140,000 clones, about 83% of them seen just once. This TCR was sampled from a woman aged 45 to 65 with acute COVID-19. This rearrangement joins TRBV11-1 to TRBJ2-3; tentative D call: TRBD1 (5 bases). The sample consisted of PBMCs or T cells enriched from blood (not recorded which). The CDR3 spells CASSLGGRVGTDTQYF. In nucleotides, the CDR3 is TGTGCCAGCAGCTTAGGAGGCAGGGTCGGCACAGATACGCAGTATTTT. Full variable domain (remainder filled in from reference TRBV11-1 and TRBJ2-3): EAEVAQSPRYKITEKSQAVAFWCDPISGHATLYWYRQILGQGPELLVQFQDESVVDDSQLPKDRFSAERLKGVDSTLKIQPAELGDSAMYLCASSLGGRVGTDTQYFGPGTRLTVL.